This T cell receptor beta chain originates from a study of regulatory T cells in long-lasting Graves disease. Time point described: persistent/refractory GD, antithyroid drugs over 5 years with positive TRAb. The TCR library used RNA extracted from PBMCs. With iRepertoire HTBI primers and Arm-PCR of CDR3 regions, TCR beta libraries were built. Using its own MiXCR run on the multiplex PCR reads, TCRdb lists one record per CDR3 protein. The sample has roughly 490,000 distinct CDR3 sequences; around a fifth are singletons. Sequencing was performed on peripheral blood mononuclear cells (PBMCs), taken when the disease was refractory, from a patient treated with antithyroid drugs. The source is a female donor with Graves disease.

CDR3 in DNA: TGTGCCAGCAGCCAAGGCCTTAGCGGTCCCACCTACGAGCAGTACTTC. Translation gives CASSQGLSGPTYEQYF. V gene TRBV3-1 combines with J gene TRBJ2-7; D may be TRBD2 (6 bases). CDR3 length: 16 residues. The germline V gene has CDR1 LGHDT and CDR2 YNNKEL (reference sequence). V was trimmed by 1 base and J by 2 bases, leaving 15 bases between them.